These 32 T cell receptor beta chains were all obtained from the same sample, sequenced in a study of T cells in Graves' hyperthyroidism and ophthalmopathy. The investigators amplified TCR beta CDR3 regions from RNA transcripts. TCR CDR3 underwent first-round RT-PCR with the HTBI primer set. TCRdb passed the multiplex PCR reads through MiXCR, listing each CDR3 protein once. The sample includes 250,000 to 300,000 distinct CDR3 sequences, less than 20% of them seen just once. The source material was blood. The origin of the receptors is a man aged 45 to 65 with Graves' ophthalmopathy.

In this sample, this clonotype turned up many times. J is TRBJ2-3 and V is TRBV7-2, with 9 bases that match TRBD2. The length of the CDR3 is 15 residues. Trimming removed 1 base from V and 5 bases from J; junction bases left unmatched: 4. From germline, CDR1 is SGHTA and CDR2 FQGNSA. The CDR3 coding sequence is TGTGCCAGCAGCTTAGTTAGCGGGAGTGTAGATACGCAGTATTTT. Its protein is CASSLVSGSVDTQYF.

This clonotype was seen a handful of times. V gene TRBV7-8 combines with J gene TRBJ1-2; D gene uncertain. The germline V gene encodes CDR1 SGHVS and CDR2 FQNEAQ. V lost 3 bases and J lost 8, with 13 bases in between. CDR3 size: 13 residues. The CDR3 region has the DNA TGTGCCAGCAGCTTGGATTGGACGTACGGCTACACCTTC. It is translated as CASSLDWTYGYTF.

The chain couples TRBV13 to TRBJ1-1; D is uncertain. From germline, CDR1 is PRHDT and CDR2 FYEKMQ (reference sequence). V shed 8 bases and J shed 5 bases, with 18 bases lying between them. The CDR3 sequence is 14 residues long. For the CDR3, the DNA is TGTGCCAGCTCAAGCGGAGGGAGGGATACTGAAGCTTTCTTT. Its translation is CASSSGGRDTEAFF.

The sample holds one count of this clonotype. This chain links TRBV27 with TRBJ2-3; perhaps TRBD2 as D (6 bases). V dropped 1 base and J dropped 5 bases, with 13 bases sitting between them. The CDR3 has 15 amino acids. The germline V gene has CDR1 MNHEY and CDR2 SMNVEV (reference sequence). The CDR3 coding sequence is TGTGCCAGCAGTTTATACCTAGCGTCCATAGATACGCAGTATTTT. Translated, it gives CASSLYLASIDTQYF.

This clonotype was seen ten or more times. CDR3 residues: CASSPPETQYF. The CDR3 bases are TGTGCCAGCAGCCCCCCGGAGACCCAGTACTTC. The V gene is TRBV3-1, the J gene TRBJ2-5, with D unclear. Germline V gene lookup returns CDR1 LGHDT and CDR2 YNNKEL (reference sequence). The CDR3 totals 11 residues. Deletions cut 4 bases from V and 5 bases from J, with 5 bases between.

The rearrangement joins TRBV5-1 to TRBJ2-3, with 8 bases matching TRBD1. Germline loops: CDR1 SGHRS, CDR2 YFSETQ. Trimming removed 4 bases from V and 0 bases from J; junction bases left unmatched: 7. The CDR3 sequence is 16 residues long. The CDR3 region has the DNA TGCGCCAGCAGCCGTTCTGGACAGGGAAGCACAGATACGCAGTATTTT. Its translation: CASSRSGQGSTDTQYF.

The V gene is TRBV4-1, the J gene TRBJ2-7; 8 bases map to TRBD2. CDR1 and CDR2 from the germline V gene are MGHRA and YSYEKL. Germline trimming cut 2 bases from V and 2 bases from J; bases unmatched to any gene: 8. This CDR3 has 16 amino acids. Written as DNA, the CDR3 is TGCGCCAGCAGCCAACCGGTAGCGGGAACTACCTACGAGCAGTACTTC. It yields the protein CASSQPVAGTTYEQYF.

The table lists this clonotype with a few counts. The V call is TRBV20-1, the J call TRBJ1-5; no clear D gene. The germline V gene has CDR1 DFQATT and CDR2 SNEGSKA (reference sequence). This CDR3 is 15 amino acids long. V was trimmed by 1 base and J by 5 bases, leaving 15 bases between them. CDR3: CSARGLGLGDQPQHF. The CDR3 nucleotides are TGCAGTGCTAGAGGCCTAGGGCTCGGAGATCAGCCCCAGCATTTT.

This clonotype has only a few counts. This sequence joins TRBV13 and TRBJ1-2; 8 nucleotides agree with TRBD1. Unmatched junction bases numbered 4, after V lost 5 bases and J lost 8 bases. This CDR3 is 12 amino acids long. Germline V CDR1 and CDR2: PRHDT, FYEKMQ (reference sequence). This CDR3 is CASSPRDRGYTF. In DNA, the CDR3 is TGTGCCAGCAGCCCCCGGGACAGGGGCTACACCTTC.

This clonotype turned up a few times. The chain's CDR3 is CASSLDSTSGNTIYF. CDR3 in DNA: TGCGCCAGCAGCTTGGACAGCACCTCTGGAAACACCATATATTTT. The rearrangement links TRBV5-1 to TRBJ1-3, with D uncertain. The CDR3 sequence is 15 residues long. Per germline, CDR1 SGHRS and CDR2 YFSETQ. Trimming removed 0 bases from V and 0 bases from J, with 7 bases in between. Variable domain in full (rest from reference TRBV5-1 and TRBJ1-3): KAGVTQTPRYLIKTRGQQVTLSCSPISGHRSVSWYQQTPGQGLQFLFEYFSETQRNKGNFPGRFSGRQFSNSRSEMNVSTLELGDSALYLCASSLDSTSGNTIYFGEGSWLTVV.

The genes are TRBV6-1 and TRBJ2-3; 7 positions agree with TRBD2. Trimming at V came to 0 bases and at J to 0 bases, leaving 0 bases not matched to a gene. CDR3 size: 15 residues. Per the germline V gene, CDR1 is MNHNS and CDR2 is SASEGT. CDR3 protein: CASSEASGSTDTQYF. The CDR3 nucleotides are TGTGCCAGCAGTGAAGCTAGCGGGAGCACAGATACGCAGTATTTT.

This clonotype has ten or more counts. The chain recombines TRBV28 with TRBJ2-3; 11 bases fit TRBD2. The CDR3 consists of 17 residues. V lost 3 bases and J lost 0; bases outside the gene matches: 5. From germline, CDR1 is MDHEN and CDR2 SYDVKM. This chain's CDR3 is CASSLTSGVSSTDTQYF. The CDR3, as DNA: TGTGCCAGCAGTTTGACTAGCGGGGTATCTAGCACAGATACGCAGTATTTT.

On this clonotype itself: Its ends do not fully match the called genes, so a read error is possible. V and J are TRBV6-2 or TRBV6-3 and TRBJ2-1; the match to TRBD1 covers 8 bases. CDR3 length: 16 residues. Per the germline V gene, CDR1 is MNHEY and CDR2 is SVGEGT. The CDR3 loop reads CGSSSLLDRVRNEQFF. CDR3 coding DNA: TGTGGCAGCAGTTCCCTTCTGGACAGGGTCCGGAATGAGCAGTTCTTC.

This clonotype was seen ten or more times. This chain connects TRBV30 to TRBJ1-2; the D is unclear. V was shortened by 1 base and J by 4 bases, with 7 bases between the two germline ends. Germline values: CDR1 GTSNPN, CDR2 SVGIG (reference sequence). There are 12 residues in the CDR3. The CDR3 DNA sequence: TGTGCCTGGAGTGGTGGCTCCTATGGCTACACCTTC. Its translation is CAWSGGSYGYTF.

V gene TRBV5-1 combines with J gene TRBJ2-6; 11 bases align to TRBD2. This CDR3 is built from 18 residues. Per germline, CDR1 SGHRS and CDR2 YFSETQ. V was clipped by 4 bases and J by 0 bases; unmatched bases: 6. In DNA, the CDR3 is TGCGCCAGCAGCCCGGGACTAGCGGACTACTCTGGGGCCAACGTCCTGACTTTC. Residues: CASSPGLADYSGANVLTF.

At least ten counts were recorded for this clonotype. J is TRBJ1-1 and V is TRBV5-6; TRBD1 agrees at 7 bases. V gave up 7 bases and J gave up 4 bases; unmatched junction bases: 7. Germline CDR1 SGHDT, CDR2 YYEEEE. This CDR3 is 13 amino acids long. This CDR3 reads CASAGGWGTEAFF. In DNA form, the CDR3 reads TGTGCCAGCGCAGGGGGGTGGGGCACTGAAGCTTTCTTT.

Many counts were recorded for this clonotype. V is TRBV2 and J is TRBJ1-5; D is unresolved. Germline loops: CDR1 SNHLY, CDR2 FYNNEI. Deletions cut 3 bases from V and 6 bases from J, with 6 bases between. The length of the CDR3 is 12 residues. In DNA, the CDR3 is TGTGCCAGCAGTGATATTGGTCAGCCCCAGCATTTT. Translated, it gives CASSDIGQPQHF.

This clonotype appeared a few times. The chain joins TRBV28 to TRBJ2-1; the D gene is possibly TRBD2 (5 bases). The CDR3 has 13 amino acids. Germline loops: CDR1 MDHEN, CDR2 SYDVKM. V lost 3 bases to trimming and J lost 9 bases, with 12 bases between them. CDR3 bases: TGTGCCAGCAGTTTTGGGAGCGCGGTTGAGCAGTTCTTC. Its translation: CASSFGSAVEQFF.

The V gene is TRBV2, the J gene TRBJ2-1; 8 nucleotides match TRBD2. J lost 7 bases, V lost 5 bases, and 10 bases had no gene match. The CDR3 has 15 amino acids. CDR1 is SNHLY and CDR2 is FYNNEI in the germline V gene. The DNA for the CDR3 is TGTGCCAGCAGTTTTATAAGCGGGAGTAGGAATGAGCAGTTCTTC. Protein: CASSFISGSRNEQFF.

This clonotype appeared a few times. J is TRBJ2-2 and V is TRBV27, with D unresolved. V was shortened by 0 bases and J by 5 bases, with 10 bases between the two germline ends. Germline assignment: CDR1 MNHEY and CDR2 SMNVEV (reference sequence). The CDR3 runs 15 residues. The CDR3 loop is CASSLSAAPTGELFF. The CDR3 DNA follows: TGTGCCAGCAGTTTATCGGCGGCCCCGACCGGGGAGCTGTTTTTT.

This clonotype was seen ten or more times. The chain uses TRBV12-3 or TRBV12-4 and TRBJ2-5; TRBD1 matches 7 bases. Trimming took 6 bases from V and 2 from J; bases not matched to a gene: 6. This CDR3 is built from 14 residues. The CDR3 region is CASSRDSPQETQYF. Here the CDR3 DNA reads TGTGCCAGCAGCCGGGACAGCCCTCAAGAGACCCAGTACTTC.

The V call is TRBV20-1, the J call TRBJ2-4; 8 bases align to TRBD2. The V gene end was trimmed by 5 bases and the J gene end by 0 bases; junction bases not matched to a gene: 15. CDR1 DFQATT and CDR2 SNEGSKA come from the germline V gene (reference sequence). The CDR3 runs to 18 residues. The DNA for the CDR3 is TGCAGTGCTCCACCCCCGGGACTAGTCACATTAGCCAAAAACATTCAGTACTTC. The encoded protein is CSAPPPGLVTLAKNIQYF.

This clonotype was counted a few times. The J gene is TRBJ2-5, the V gene TRBV18; 10 nucleotides agree with TRBD1. The germline gives CDR1 KGHSH, CDR2 LQKENI. This CDR3 has 17 residues. The ends lost 5 bases at V and 4 bases at J; junction bases unmatched: 13. The CDR3 sequence: CASSSQDRGPAGETQYF. The CDR3 coding sequence is TGTGCCAGCTCATCACAAGACAGGGGGCCAGCGGGAGAGACCCAGTACTTC.

This chain links TRBV5-1 with TRBJ2-5, with 9 nucleotides matching TRBD1. The CDR3 sequence is 14 residues long. Germline V gene data show CDR1 as SGHRS and CDR2 as YFSETQ. V was pared by 4 bases and J by 4 bases, with 5 bases of the junction left unmatched. The CDR3 nucleotides read TGCGCCAGCAGCGTACAGGGGGCTCCAGAGACCCAGTACTTC. This gives the protein CASSVQGAPETQYF.

Remarks on this clonotype: Being one base from a much bigger clone, this may be a read error. V and J are TRBV20-1 and TRBJ2-3, with 10 nucleotides matching TRBD2. CDR1 and CDR2 (germline): DFQATT, SNEGSKA (reference sequence). This CDR3 comprises 17 residues. V lost 6 bases, J lost 0 bases, and 12 bases stayed unmatched. CDR3 sequence: CSASGQGLASSTDTQYF. The CDR3 DNA follows: TGCAGTGCAAGCGGCCAGGGACTAGCGTCTAGCACAGATACGCAGTATTTT.

This sequence joins TRBV5-1 and TRBJ2-7, with D possibly matching TRBD2 (5 bases). There are 12 residues in the CDR3. V was cut by 4 bases and J by 2 bases, with 7 bases left in between. Germline V gives CDR1 SGHRS, CDR2 YFSETQ. The DNA of the CDR3 is TGCGCCAGCAGCCGGGAAGCCTACGAGCAGTACTTC. Amino acids: CASSREAYEQYF.

The chain employs TRBV28 and TRBJ2-7, with 11 bases that match TRBD2. The CDR3 covers 15 residues. The trim removed 5 bases at V and 5 bases at J, leaving 8 bases unmatched. Per the germline V gene, CDR1 is MDHEN and CDR2 is SYDVKM. In DNA, the CDR3 is TGTGCCAGCAGTCCGGCTAGCGGGAGGATCAACGAGCAGTACTTC. Translated: CASSPASGRINEQYF.

This clonotype was seen only a few times. CDR3 sequence reads: CATGPHGGVRDYEQYF. In nucleotides, the CDR3 is TGTGCCACCGGACCTCATGGGGGAGTACGAGACTACGAGCAGTACTTC. The rearrangement uses TRBV27 and TRBJ2-7, with D perhaps TRBD1 or TRBD2 (5 bases each). The V and J ends lost 10 bases and 3 bases respectively, with 25 bases between them. Per germline, CDR1 MNHEY and CDR2 SMNVEV (reference sequence). The CDR3 is 16 residues long.

This clonotype appeared many times. The CDR3 here is CASSLGGPDTQYF. The CDR3 coding sequence is TGTGCCAGCAGTTTAGGGGGCCCAGATACGCAGTATTTT. V is TRBV27 and J is TRBJ2-3, with D possibly matching TRBD1 (6 bases). With 2 bases removed from V and 4 bases from J, the gap between germline ends came to 7 bases. Germline V gene data show CDR1 as MNHEY and CDR2 as SMNVEV (reference sequence). This CDR3 region has 13 residues.

V is TRBV6-1 and J is TRBJ2-7, with D hard to call. Germline V gene data show CDR1 as MNHNS and CDR2 as SASEGT. The CDR3 loop spans 16 amino acids. Trimming took 7 bases from V and 1 from J, leaving 20 bases between them. The CDR3 region has the DNA TGTGCCAGCACCCCATCGCTTTCGGATCCTTCCTACGAGCAGTACTTC. This codes for CASTPSLSDPSYEQYF.

This clonotype was found once. Germline and junction disagree at one end, which may indicate a read error. V usage is TRBV2 and J usage is TRBJ2-4; possibly TRBD2 for D (5 bases). From germline, CDR1 is SNHLY and CDR2 FYNNEI. This CDR3 is 15 amino acids long. The CDR3 region is CVSRGRGLAKNIQYF. The CDR3 nucleotides are TGTGTCAGCAGAGGGAGAGGGCTAGCCAAAAACATTCAGTACTTC.

This clonotype was seen only a few times. J is TRBJ2-1 and V is TRBV6-9, with TRBD2 matching over 13 bases. The V and J ends lost 2 bases and 8 bases, in that order; junction bases with no gene match: 3. Per germline, CDR1 MNHGY and CDR2 SVAAGI. The CDR3 is 15 residues long. The CDR3 here is CASSYGGLAGDEQFF. In DNA, the CDR3 is TGTGCCAGCAGTTATGGAGGACTAGCGGGAGATGAGCAGTTCTTC.